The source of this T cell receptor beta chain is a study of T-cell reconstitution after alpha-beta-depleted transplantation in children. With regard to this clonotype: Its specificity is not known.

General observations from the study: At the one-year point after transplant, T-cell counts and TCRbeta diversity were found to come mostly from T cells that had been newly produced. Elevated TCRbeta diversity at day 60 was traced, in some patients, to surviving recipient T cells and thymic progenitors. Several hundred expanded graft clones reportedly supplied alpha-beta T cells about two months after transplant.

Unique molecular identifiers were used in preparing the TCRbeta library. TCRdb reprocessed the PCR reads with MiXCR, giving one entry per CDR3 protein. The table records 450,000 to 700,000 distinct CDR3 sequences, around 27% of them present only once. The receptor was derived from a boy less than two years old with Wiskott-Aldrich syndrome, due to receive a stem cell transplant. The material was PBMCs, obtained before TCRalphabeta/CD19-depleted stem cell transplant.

In DNA, the CDR3 is TGTGCCAGCACCCTAGGGAAGGCACTCTATGGCTACACCTTC. It encodes CASTLGKALYGYTF. The rearrangement uses TRBV2 and TRBJ1-2; D gene unclear. CDR1 is SNHLY and CDR2 is FYNNEI in the germline V gene. Trimming removed 7 bases at V and 4 bases at J, with 16 bases between. The CDR3 covers 14 residues.